The 29 T cell receptor beta chains below all came from one sample that was sequenced in a study of T cells in Graves' hyperthyroidism and ophthalmopathy (dated by TCRdb to between 2018 and 2021). The library was made by multiplex PCR. Instrument on record: Illumina HiSeq 2000. The TCR beta CDR3 regions were amplified from the RNA transcripts. The TCR CDR3 was subjected to a first round of RT-PCR using the HTBI primer set and the Qiagen OneStep RT-PCR kit. TCRdb itself trimmed the public reads at Q25 with fastp, ran MiXCR and retained productive beta chains. Each entry is one CDR3 protein sequence, shown with its most common DNA and genes. This sample is represented by fewer than 600,000 distinct CDR3 sequences; 14% of them were singletons. The ten largest clones capture over 11% of the sample. The sample was blood. These receptors all come from a woman aged 40 to 50 with Graves' hyperthyroidism.

This clonotype was observed once. It may be a read error: a sequence one base away is much more abundant. This sequence joins TRBV6-5 and TRBJ2-1; D remains unclear. Germline V gene sequence: CDR1 MNHEY, CDR2 SVGAGI. This CDR3 contains 15 residues. CDR3 protein: CASSYNSPSYDEQFF. CDR3 nucleotide sequence: TGTGCCAGCAGTTACAACTCCCCCTCCTACGATGAGCAGTTCTTC.

The sample holds many counts of this clonotype. The rearrangement joins TRBV29-1 to TRBJ2-3; D might be TRBD1 or TRBD2, each matching 6 bases. The V end was cut by 4 bases, the J end by 2 bases, with 13 bases between. Germline CDR1 is SQVTM and CDR2 is ANQGSEA. This CDR3 region has 14 residues. This chain's CDR3 is CSVVQGTSTDTQYF. In DNA form, the CDR3 reads TGCAGCGTTGTCCAGGGGACTTCCACAGATACGCAGTATTTT.

This rearrangement joins TRBV6-1 to TRBJ2-4, with TRBD2 identical over 12 bases. V was clipped by 6 bases and J by 0 bases; unmatched bases: 6. The CDR3 runs 17 residues. The germline V gene has CDR1 MNHNS and CDR2 SASEGT. The CDR3: CASRLAGGAVAKNIQYF. The CDR3 DNA reads TGTGCCAGCAGACTAGCGGGGGGTGCGGTAGCCAAAAACATTCAGTACTTC.

This clonotype was seen a few times. This chain uses TRBV5-1 with TRBJ2-2; D possibly corresponds to TRBD2 (5 bases). The V and J ends lost 3 bases and 6 bases respectively, with 21 bases between them. Germline assignment: CDR1 SGHRS and CDR2 YFSETQ. The CDR3 consists of 17 residues. The CDR3 nucleotides are TGCGCCAGCAGCTCCAACGAAGAAACTAGTGATTCCGGGGAGCTGTTTTTT. Its translation: CASSSNEETSDSGELFF.

There are a few counts of this clonotype. A read error may produce the germline difference seen at one junction end. The rearrangement links TRBV5-1 to TRBJ2-7, with 7 bases lining up with TRBD1. CDR3 size: 14 residues. CDR1 and CDR2 from the germline V gene are SGHRS and YFSETQ. In DNA, the CDR3 is TGCGCCGGCAGCCCCCTGACAGGGTCGGGCGAGCAGTACTTC. Translating it yields CAGSPLTGSGEQYF.

This clonotype was seen a handful of times. V is TRBV15 and J is TRBJ2-7, with TRBD2 matching over 7 bases. The CDR3 totals 14 residues. The ends lost 1 base at V and 0 bases at J; junction bases unmatched: 0. Germline lookup yields CDR1 LNHNV and CDR2 YYDKDF (reference sequence). Here the CDR3 DNA reads TGTGCCACCAGCAGAGGCGGGAGCTCCTACGAGCAGTACTTC. It yields the protein CATSRGGSSYEQYF.

A few counts support this clonotype. The chain links TRBV20-1 to TRBJ2-5, with D possibly being TRBD2 (6 bases). Germline-derived CDR1 and CDR2 are DFQATT and SNEGSKA (reference sequence). This CDR3 has 15 residues. The ends were cut back, 5 bases at V and 2 bases at J, with 18 bases in the middle. The CDR3 loop is CSASRTGGNQETQYF. The DNA of the CDR3 is TGCAGTGCTTCTCGGACTGGCGGGAATCAAGAGACCCAGTACTTC.

This clonotype was observed at least ten times. The rearrangement joins TRBV6-1 to TRBJ2-2, with unresolved D. The CDR3 has 18 amino acids. CDR1 is MNHNS and CDR2 is SASEGT in the germline V gene. Between the trimmed V and J ends, which lost 7 bases and 0 bases, there was a span of 21 bases. DNA for the CDR3: TGTGCCAGCACCACTACCGGAAAGACGAGTGCGAACACCGGGGAGCTGTTTTTT. Translation gives CASTTTGKTSANTGELFF.

In its sample, this clonotype was seen a few times. A junction end diverges from the germline sequence, so it may reflect a read error. The chain uses TRBV15 and TRBJ1-4, with 8 positions matching TRBD1. Germline lookup yields CDR1 LNHNV and CDR2 YYDKDF (reference sequence). The CDR3 length is 15 residues. The CDR3 spells CATSIQQGVNEKLFF. CDR3 coding DNA: TGTGCCACCAGCATACAACAGGGGGTTAATGAGAAACTGTTTTTT.

This clonotype was detected only a few times. V usage is TRBV5-6 and J usage is TRBJ1-4, with 8 bases that match TRBD1. The germline CDR1 and CDR2 sequences are SGHDT and YYEEEE. The CDR3 is 13 amino acids. Unmatched junction bases numbered 0, after V lost 0 bases and J lost 8 bases. CDR3 nucleotides: TGTGCCAGCAGCTTGGGACAGGGGGAAAAACTGTTTTTT. It specifies CASSLGQGEKLFF. Based on the CDR3 plus reference TRBV5-6 and TRBJ1-4, the full variable domain is DAGVTQSPTHLIKTRGQQVTLRCSPKSGHDTVSWYQQALGQGPQFIFQYYEEEERQRGNFPDRFSGHQFPNYSSELNVNALLLGDSALYLCASSLGQGEKLFFGSGTQLSVL.

This clonotype was counted many times. The chain is built from TRBV7-3 and TRBJ2-1, with D perhaps TRBD1 or TRBD2 (5 bases each). V lost 3 bases and J 7 bases, leaving 19 bases between the germline ends. The CDR3 loop spans 16 amino acids. CDR1 and CDR2 (germline): SGHTA, FQGTGA. CDR3 protein: CASSFTSGTPGNEQFF. The CDR3 region has the DNA TGTGCCAGCAGCTTTACCTCCGGGACCCCGGGGAATGAGCAGTTCTTC.

The chain recombines TRBV30 with TRBJ2-1, with D perhaps matching TRBD2 (5 bases). The CDR3 length is 15 residues. The germline gives CDR1 GTSNPN, CDR2 SVGIG (reference sequence). Trimming took off 0 bases at V and 7 bases at J, with 16 bases between the two ends. The CDR3 DNA reads TGTGCCTGGAGTGTAGTTAGGGTGGGAGTTAATGAGCAGTTCTTC. Its translation: CAWSVVRVGVNEQFF.

In its sample, this clonotype was seen many times. The genes are TRBV7-2 and TRBJ1-1; 10 bases align to TRBD1. The CDR3 is made up of 16 amino acids. Looked up from germline, CDR1 is SGHTA and CDR2 is FQGNSA. Trimming cost V 0 bases and J 1 base; bases outside gene matches: 2. The CDR3 reads CASSLARTGGNTEAFF. The DNA of the CDR3 is TGTGCCAGCAGCTTAGCCCGGACAGGGGGGAACACTGAAGCTTTCTTT.

This clonotype appeared many times. The gene calls are TRBV6-1 and TRBJ1-2; tentatively, D is TRBD1 (5 bases). V gave up 5 bases and J gave up 4 bases, with 11 bases separating them. The CDR3 is 13 amino acids. Germline CDR1 is MNHNS and CDR2 is SASEGT. Written as DNA, the CDR3 is TGTGCCAGCAGTCAAGACAGTCGCTATGGCTACACCTTC. It codes for CASSQDSRYGYTF.

The chain carries TRBV7-6 and TRBJ2-1; 11 bases agree with TRBD2. CDR3 length: 17 residues. Per the germline V gene, CDR1 is SGHVS and CDR2 is FNYEAQ. The J segment lost 7 bases and the V segment lost 4 bases, leaving 12 bases of the junction unmatched. In DNA form, the CDR3 reads TGTGCCAGCAGCTATGACCCCACTAGCGGGAGCGGTAATGAGCAGTTCTTC. Translated, it gives CASSYDPTSGSGNEQFF.

At least ten counts were recorded for this clonotype. The V gene is TRBV6-1, the J gene TRBJ2-3, with TRBD1 as a possible D gene (6 bases). The germline V gene encodes CDR1 MNHNS and CDR2 SASEGT. The CDR3 has 14 amino acids. Trimming removed 6 bases at V and 10 bases at J, with 20 bases between. This CDR3 is CASRRSDRFSAQYF. In DNA, the CDR3 is TGTGCCAGCAGGCGCTCGGACAGATTTAGTGCGCAGTATTTT.

The CDR3 reads CASSPGTSGSKETQYF. The CDR3, as DNA: TGTGCCAGCAGTCCAGGGACTAGCGGGAGTAAAGAGACCCAGTACTTC. The chain links TRBV27 to TRBJ2-5, with TRBD2 identical over 14 bases. V shed 5 bases, J shed 3 bases, and the junction held 5 bases outside the gene matches. Germline V gene sequence: CDR1 MNHEY, CDR2 SMNVEV (reference sequence). The CDR3 covers 16 residues.

V and J are TRBV10-3 and TRBJ1-4; the match to TRBD1 covers 7 bases. V dropped 3 bases and J dropped 6; count of bases not matched to a gene: 10. This CDR3 has 16 residues. Germline CDR1 and CDR2: ENHRY and SYGVKD. For the CDR3, the DNA is TGTGCCATCAGTGAAGACAGGGAAAAAGAGGATGAAAAACTGTTTTTT. Translating gives CAISEDREKEDEKLFF.

This clonotype was counted at least ten times. This rearrangement joins TRBV13 to TRBJ2-3; 8 positions match TRBD2. The V gene end was trimmed by 5 bases and the J gene end by 0 bases; junction bases not matched to a gene: 10. Per the germline V gene, CDR1 is PRHDT and CDR2 is FYEKMQ (reference sequence). The CDR3 extends over 17 amino acids. CDR3 sequence (DNA): TGTGCCAGCAGCACCTGGACTAGCTCCTATAGCACAGATACGCAGTATTTT. Amino acids: CASSTWTSSYSTDTQYF.

This clonotype was counted only a few times. The V and J genes are TRBV27 and TRBJ2-7; perhaps D is TRBD1 or TRBD2 (5 bases each). CDR3 length equals 13 residues. Trimming shortened V by 5 bases and J by 3 bases, and 11 bases separated the two germline ends. Germline CDR1 and CDR2: MNHEY and SMNVEV (reference sequence). CDR3: CASSEGPYYEQYF. CDR3 sequence (DNA): TGTGCCAGCAGTGAGGGACCCTACTACGAGCAGTACTTC.

This clonotype was observed a few times. The V call is TRBV20-1, the J call TRBJ2-3; perhaps TRBD2 as D (9 bases). This CDR3 has 11 residues. CDR1 and CDR2 (germline): DFQATT, SNEGSKA (reference sequence). CDR3 coding DNA: TGCAGCAGGGGGCTAGCGGGGATGCAGTATTTT. Amino acid sequence: CSRGLAGMQYF.

This clonotype was picked up a small number of times. This sequence joins TRBV10-3 and TRBJ2-7; D possibly corresponds to TRBD2 (6 bases). V was cut by 3 bases and J by 0 bases, with 12 bases left in between. The V gene's germline CDR1 is ENHRY and CDR2 SYGVKD. This CDR3 is built from 15 residues. CDR3 nucleotides: TGTGCCATCAGTGATAGCGGATCAAGCTCCTACGAGCAGTACTTC. This gives the protein CAISDSGSSSYEQYF.

The chain is built from TRBV7-2 and TRBJ1-2, with a possible D match to TRBD1 (5 bases). The CDR3 runs 15 residues. Trimming cost V 5 bases and J 7 bases, with 20 bases left between them. Germline values: CDR1 SGHTA, CDR2 FQGNSA. The CDR3 is CASSEGGLGVVGYTF. CDR3 nucleotides: TGTGCCAGCAGCGAGGGAGGTCTGGGGGTGGTTGGCTACACCTTC.

This clonotype was found once. This chain links TRBV2 with TRBJ1-6, with 7 bases aligning to TRBD1. This CDR3 is built from 14 residues. Germline loops: CDR1 SNHLY, CDR2 FYNNEI. Unmatched junction bases numbered 5, after V lost 5 bases and J lost 7 bases. CDR3 sequence (DNA): TGTGCCAGCAGTAGACAGGGTAGGAATTCACCCCTCCACTTT. This gives the protein CASSRQGRNSPLHF.

In this sample, this clonotype turned up a few times. The chain links TRBV14 to TRBJ2-5, with D hard to call. The CDR3 has 14 amino acids. The germline CDR1 and CDR2 sequences are SGHDN and FVKESK. Trimming pared 1 base from V and 3 bases from J, leaving 9 bases between. The CDR3 loop reads CASSQVANEETQYF. The CDR3 DNA follows: TGTGCCAGCAGCCAAGTGGCGAATGAAGAGACCCAGTACTTC.

The chain's CDR3 is CASSRPTRDTGELFF. CDR3 sequence (DNA): TGTGCCAGCAGCCGCCCAACGAGGGACACCGGGGAGCTGTTTTTT. The chain carries TRBV4-2 and TRBJ2-2; D is possibly TRBD2 (5 bases). This CDR3 region has 15 residues. Germline V gives CDR1 LGHNA, CDR2 YNFKEQ. Trimming pared 4 bases from V and 3 bases from J, leaving 12 bases between.

V and J are TRBV12-5 and TRBJ2-1, with a tentative D call TRBD1 (6 bases). From germline, CDR1 is LGHNT and CDR2 FRNRAP. The CDR3 loop spans 16 amino acids. V lost 1 base, J lost 4 bases, and 14 bases lay in between. CDR3 bases: TGTGCTAGTGGTTTGGCAAGGACAGCCTTTTACAATGAGCAGTTCTTC. Protein: CASGLARTAFYNEQFF.

A word on this clonotype: Possible read error: a much larger clone is one base away. The gene calls are TRBV7-8 and TRBJ1-1; D is ambiguous. The V gene lost 1 base and the J gene lost 0 bases, with 15 bases spanning the gap. This CDR3 region has 17 residues. CDR1 is SGHVS and CDR2 is FQNEAQ in the germline V gene. The CDR3 DNA is TGTGCCAGCAGCTTAGGAGGAGGCGGAGCAATGAACACTGAAGCTTTCTTT. Translated, it gives CASSLGGGGAMNTEAFF.

The sample holds many counts of this clonotype. The CDR3 DNA sequence: TGTGCCATCAGACTTGGACAGGATTCCTACGAGCAGTACTTC. Its translation is CAIRLGQDSYEQYF. This chain joins TRBV10-3 and TRBJ2-7, with TRBD1 identical over 7 bases. The V gene end was trimmed by 6 bases and the J gene end by 1 base; junction bases not matched to a gene: 6. The CDR3 is made up of 14 amino acids. Germline CDR1 ENHRY, CDR2 SYGVKD.